One sample yielded the 9 T cell receptor beta chains listed below, sequenced in a study of T cells in Graves' hyperthyroidism and ophthalmopathy. TCR beta CDR3 sequences were amplified from RNA transcripts. With the HTBI primer set, the TCR CDR3 went through a first round of RT-PCR. TCRdb reprocessed the multiplex PCR reads with MiXCR, giving one entry per CDR3 protein. The sample holds 360,000 or so distinct CDR3 sequences; approximately 20% are singletons and the top ten take around 4%. Sequences were obtained from blood. The origin of the receptors is a woman aged 18-29 years with Graves' hyperthyroidism.

Only a few counts were recorded for this clonotype. A clone one base away is much larger, so this may be a read error. This rearrangement joins TRBV20-1 to TRBJ2-5; a weak D match, TRBD2 (7 bases). The CDR3 loop spans 11 amino acids. Germline-derived CDR1 and CDR2 are DFQATT and SNEGSKA (reference sequence). The CDR3 sequence: CSARGAGTKYF. In nucleotides, the CDR3 is TGCAGTGCCCGGGGGGCCGGGACCAAGTACTTC.

This clonotype has just one count. The DNA for the CDR3 is TGTGCCAGCAGTTTCGGCGGAAATAACTATGGCTACACCTTC. Translation: CASSFGGNNYGYTF. The rearrangement joins TRBV12-3 or TRBV12-4 to TRBJ1-2; D gene uncertain. There are 14 residues in the CDR3. The germline V and J ends were trimmed by 3 bases and 1 base, with 9 bases remaining between them.

The V gene is TRBV6-1, the J gene TRBJ2-5; 9 bases fit TRBD1. The CDR3 is made up of 16 amino acids. From germline, CDR1 is MNHNS and CDR2 SASEGT. V lost 5 bases to trimming and J lost 5 bases; unmatched junction nucleotides: 12. In DNA, the CDR3 is TGTGCCAGCAGTACCTGGTCCGGGACAGGGCTTGAGACCCAGTACTTC. This translates into CASSTWSGTGLETQYF.

The V call is TRBV2, the J call TRBJ2-2; tentative D call: TRBD1 (5 bases). The CDR3 is 16 amino acids. With 6 bases removed from V and 0 bases from J, the gap between germline ends came to 14 bases. The germline gives CDR1 SNHLY, CDR2 FYNNEI. The CDR3 spells CASRKQVNANTGELFF. The CDR3 nucleotides are TGTGCCAGCAGGAAACAGGTCAACGCGAACACCGGGGAGCTGTTTTTT.

This clonotype was picked up many times. The rearrangement joins TRBV7-8 to TRBJ2-7; 11 nucleotides align to TRBD1. The CDR3 has 14 amino acids. Germline CDR1 and CDR2: SGHVS and FQNEAQ. Trimming removed 6 bases from V and 7 bases from J; junction bases left unmatched: 8. The CDR3 nucleotides read TGTGCCAGCAGGAGGACAGGGGGCGGGAGGGAGCAGTACTTC. It codes for CASRRTGGGREQYF.

As concerns this clonotype: A much larger clonotype is one base distant, so this may be a read error. The chain recombines TRBV20-1 with TRBJ1-1; 7 nucleotides align to TRBD1. This CDR3 is built from 13 residues. CDR1 and CDR2 from the germline V gene are DFQATT and SNEGSKA (reference sequence). The CDR3: CCARAGGDTEAFF. DNA of the CDR3: TGCTGTGCTAGAGCAGGGGGAGACACTGAAGCTTTCTTT.

This clonotype was observed a handful of times. V is TRBV11-2 and J is TRBJ1-1, with D uncertain. The CDR3 length is 14 residues. Germline V gene sequence: CDR1 SGHAT, CDR2 FQNNGV. V was clipped by 5 bases and J by 5 bases, with 15 bases between them. The CDR3 nucleotides read TGTGCCAGCAGCCGGTGGCGGTCAGCAACTGAAGCTTTCTTT. Its translation is CASSRWRSATEAFF.

In this sample, this clonotype turned up many times. The chain carries TRBV25-1 and TRBJ2-7, with D possibly TRBD2 on 5 matching bases. The CDR3 length is 16 residues. The germline gives CDR1 MGHDK, CDR2 SYGVNS. V lost 4 bases and J lost 7, with 23 bases in between. CDR3 coding DNA: TGTGCCAGCAGTGGAGACATAACTCGAAGAAGAGGGGAGCAGTACTTC. Translating gives CASSGDITRRRGEQYF.

There are many counts of this clonotype. The CDR3 loop reads CASSDAAGGTGELFF. The DNA of the CDR3 is TGTGCCAGCAGTGACGCCGCAGGTGGAACCGGGGAGCTGTTTTTT. The chain uses TRBV6-4 and TRBJ2-2; D call uncertain. Trimming removed 2 bases at V and 5 bases at J, with 12 bases between. The CDR3 contains 15 residues. Germline loops: CDR1 MRHNA, CDR2 SNTAGT.